The T cell receptor (beta chain) under discussion was sequenced for a study of control samples from healthy donors and cancer patients. Only in-frame clones appear in the TCRdb table, and some are missing; sequencing was by immunoSEQ multiplex PCR. The sample yields 57,000 or so clones, 94% seen once. Germline lookup yields CDR1 SQVTM and CDR2 ANQGSEA. V lost 6 bases to trimming and J lost 1 base; unmatched junction nucleotides: 1. This CDR3 spans 12 amino acids. This TCR was recovered from a man under 40 in good health. Material: blood. The V gene is TRBV29-1, the J gene TRBJ1-1; 8 nucleotides line up with TRBD1. CDR3 DNA: TGCAGCGTGGGGACAGGGAACACTGAAGCTTTCTTT. It encodes CSVGTGNTEAFF.